This T cell receptor (beta chain) was identified during a study of shared clonotypes between healthy human individuals. Comment on this clone: Antigen unknown.

This was a deep-level run. The protocol was immunoSEQ multiplex PCR, while the TCRdb copy is restricted to in-frame clones and leaves out a portion. The sample records 850,000 to 1,200,000 clones, around 75% being singletons. Study-level points and caveats: Estimated clonotype richness was generally higher in naive than memory subsets.

The sequencing sample was made of memory CD4+ T cells sorted from blood. Noted subset: CD45RA-negative fraction. This clonotype was obtained from a young man in good health.

The CDR3 bases are TGTGCCAGCAGCTTACAGCGCATCGTAACAGATACGCAGTATTTT. It is translated as CASSLQRIVTDTQYF. This chain links TRBV7-2 with TRBJ2-3; D unclear. Trimming took 2 bases from V and 3 from J, leaving 12 bases between them. The germline V gene has CDR1 SGHTA and CDR2 FQGNSA. The CDR3 has 15 residues.